These T cell receptor beta chains were read from a single sample in a study of cytomegalovirus exposure and HLA in healthy donors. Assay used: immunoSEQ multiplex PCR; TCRdb lists only in-frame clones, some missing. The sample has fewer than 250,000 clones, approximately 80% seen once. Material for sequencing was PBMCs. The receptors shown here come from a woman in her 30s in good health and CMV-seropositive. Both conserved end residues are part of each CDR3. The D gene is left open where the match is weak.

>TRBJ2-1|TRBV5-1|-
CASSLGGEQFF
>TRBJ1-5|TRBV6-1|-
CASSEHFTDQPQHF
>TRBJ2-2|TRBV25-1|TRBD2
CASSDSGRAAGELFF
>TRBJ1-4|TRBV4-1|TRBD1
CASSQQGTEGKLFF
>TRBJ2-7|TRBV7-9|TRBD1
CASSFPGTGREQYF
>TRBJ1-5|TRBV19|-
CASTRSYSNQPQHF
>TRBJ2-7|TRBV27|TRBD1
CASSRDRDSYEQYF
>TRBJ2-5|TRBV6-1|-
CASSSAGAETQYF
>TRBJ2-7|TRBV4-1|-
CASSHPRGAGESYEQYF
>TRBJ2-1|TRBV20-1|-
CSARSGREQFF
>TRBJ2-7|TRBV6-4|TRBD2
CASSTSARRVLKQYF
>TRBJ1-4|TRBV7-9|TRBD1
CASSRDRGGEKLFF
>TRBJ1-1|TRBV27|-
CASSSQGTGTEAFF
>TRBJ2-1|TRBV29-1|-
CSALINLAYNEQFF
>TRBJ2-3|TRBV30|TRBD2
CAWRIAGEKDTQYF
>TRBJ2-5|TRBV30|-
CAWSVSEETQYF
>TRBJ2-1|TRBV30|-
CAWSVQGDNEQFF
>TRBJ2-3|TRBV11-3|-
CASSSLAEERGTDTQYF
>TRBJ1-1|TRBV7-6|-
CASSKSGQNTEAFF
>TRBJ1-5|TRBV5-6|TRBD1
CASSYRTGGLVLSNQPQHF
>TRBJ2-3|TRBV10-3|TRBD2
CAISGLAHTQYF
>TRBJ2-7|TRBV10-3|TRBD1
CAIRRDSVYEQYF
>TRBJ1-5|TRBV6-5|-
CATPGRVGNQPQHF
>TRBJ1-1|TRBV19|-
CASEWTPNTEAFF
>TRBJ2-1|TRBV27|-
CASSSSVREQFF
>TRBJ2-1|TRBV30|TRBD2
CAWSSFGSGREFF
>TRBJ2-1|TRBV9|-
CASSQGFSYNEQFF
>TRBJ1-1|TRBV19|TRBD1
CAIFRDRESNTEAFF
>TRBJ2-1|TRBV6-5|-
CASSRVQVNNEQFF
>TRBJ1-2|TRBV6-5|TRBD1
CASSTPGQGAFYTF
>TRBJ1-1|TRBV11-2|TRBD1
CATRDRGLYTEAFF
>TRBJ1-2|TRBV27|-
CASSFRQGFGGYTF
>TRBJ2-3|TRBV4-1|TRBD1
CASSDRGQGLKDTQYF
>TRBJ2-7|TRBV6-5|TRBD1
CASRQGQDSYEQYF
>TRBJ1-4|TRBV30|-
CAWNRGTTNEKLFF
>TRBJ1-3|TRBV11-2|TRBD1
CASGTDTLNTIYF
>TRBJ1-4|TRBV19|TRBD1
CASSPPAGGREKLFF
>TRBJ1-5|TRBV27|-
CASSLVGIRGQPQHF
>TRBJ2-7|TRBV4-1|TRBD2
CASSQSGGPGYEQYF
>TRBJ1-2|TRBV7-2|TRBD1
CASSPRTGGDGYTF
>TRBJ2-5|TRBV5-1|TRBD1
CASSPTGGGETQYF
>TRBJ1-2|TRBV9|-
CASSVDPRDKITPYTF
>TRBJ1-5|TRBV2|-
CASRRGTAGNQPQHF
>TRBJ2-5|TRBV7-2|-
CASSLARGEETQYF
>TRBJ1-5|TRBV28|-
CASSFWAEGSGNQPQHF
>TRBJ2-7|TRBV6-1|-
CASSGGAQYF
>TRBJ2-7|TRBV25-1|TRBD2
CASSSTGTSGVYEQYF
>TRBJ2-7|TRBV6-5|TRBD2
CASSYVAGVFNEQYF
>TRBJ1-1|TRBV29-1|-
CSVGAGTMLGMNTEAFF
>TRBJ1-5|TRBV10-3|-
CAISENRADQPQHF
>TRBJ1-1|TRBV6-5|-
CASSFGTTTEAFF
>TRBJ1-1|TRBV4-3|-
CASTASYGENTEAFF
>TRBJ2-3|TRBV7-2|TRBD2
CASSSVSGSAKDTQYF
>TRBJ1-2|TRBV6-5|-
CASRAEGFYGYTF
>TRBJ1-3|TRBV30|-
CAWSPSPGGQSGNTIYF
>TRBJ2-5|TRBV29-1|TRBD1
CSVSGTGGLGQETQYF
>TRBJ2-1|TRBV27|-
CASSSPRKGYNEQFF
>TRBJ2-2|TRBV27|-
CASSLRAGELFF